This T cell receptor beta chain was sequenced for a study of CD8+ T cells in alopecia areata. Study results and limitations: Scalp clonality and expanded CD8+ clones among the top 100 fell significantly with tofacitinib.

This clone has more than one count but fewer than ten. Antigen unknown. In each case, RNA was isolated and then reverse transcribed into cDNA as the sequencing template. Measured with immunoSEQ multiplex PCR; TCRdb has only the in-frame clones, and not every one. The sample has 60,000 to 85,000 clones, around 30% seen once; the top ten hold more than 13%. Trimming stripped 4 bases from V and 6 bases from J, with 12 bases between. The CDR3 length is 13 residues. Germline CDR1 and CDR2: SGHDN and FVKESK. The treatment was: oral pan-JAK inhibitor, 5-10 mg twice daily. The origin of this receptor is a human donor with alopecia areata. Sample: CD8+ T cells sorted from blood, taken at week 4, from a patient treated with tofacitinib. J is TRBJ1-2 and V is TRBV14; D gene ambiguous. Written as DNA, the CDR3 is TGTGCCAGCAGCCTCGTACCGTTGGATGGCTACACCTTC. Translated: CASSLVPLDGYTF. The full variable domain, its missing parts supplied by reference TRBV14 and TRBJ1-2, is EAGVTQFPSHSVIEKGQTVTLRCDPISGHDNLYWYRRVMGKEIKFLLHFVKESKQDESGMPNNRFLAERTGGTYSTLKVQPAELEDSGVYFCASSLVPLDGYTFGSGTRLTVV.